The rows below give T cell receptor beta chains drawn from one sample of a study of immune evolution from preneoplasia to lung adenocarcinoma. This table comes from immunoSEQ multiplex PCR, and its TCRdb copy is limited to in-frame clones, with some not included. The table lists roughly 7,900 clones, around four fifths of them singletons. The sequencing input was FFPE adjacent normal lung tissue. The source of these receptors is a person between 65 and 80 years old with lung adenocarcinoma. The CDR3 runs from the conserved cysteine through the conserved F or W. The D gene is left open where the match is weak. Clone size is stated in some rows and not others, as once, few, many or a class when expanded.

clone_size j_call v_call d_call cdr3_nt cdr3_aa
once TRBJ2-3 TRBV5-1 NA TGCGCCAGCAGCTTGTCCAGCCCCACAGATACGCAGTATTTT CASSLSSPTDTQYF
few TRBJ2-7 TRBV28 NA TGTGCCAGCAGTTTGGCGGCAGTTGACGAGCAGTACTTC CASSLAAVDEQYF
NA TRBJ2-2 TRBV4-1 NA TGCGCCAGCAGCCAAGGGGGCTGGGGGATTGATTCCGGGGAGCTGTTTTTT CASSQGGWGIDSGELFF
NA TRBJ1-3 TRBV10-2 NA TGCGCCAGCAGTGTTCAGTTGAACCCTGGAAACACCATATATTTT CASSVQLNPGNTIYF
NA TRBJ1-2 TRBV15 TRBD1 TGTGCCACCAGTAGACAGGGGAACTATGGCTACACCTTC CATSRQGNYGYTF
few TRBJ1-1 TRBV4-2 NA TGTGCCAGCAGCCAAGACCCCGCCGCGGGGGCCGGTTTCTTT CASSQDPAAGAGFF
NA TRBJ2-1 TRBV6-1 NA TGTGCCAGCAGTGAAGTGGCGGGGAAAAGAGCTGAGCAGTTCTTC CASSEVAGKRAEQFF
NA TRBJ2-7 TRBV9 NA TGTGCCAGCAGCGTGAGGTGGCAGGCCCACTACGAGCAGTACTTC CASSVRWQAHYEQYF
NA TRBJ1-6 TRBV7-9 NA TGTGCCAGCAGCCGTTCCGGGGGGGAATCACCCCTCCACTTT CASSRSGGESPLHF
NA TRBJ1-6 TRBV5-1 TRBD1 TGCGCCAGCAGCTTATTAGGCAGGGGGTCAAATTCACCCCTCCACTTT CASSLLGRGSNSPLHF
NA TRBJ2-2 TRBV27 NA TGTGCCAGCAGTTTGTGGCAGGCGAACACCGGGGAGCTGTTTTTT CASSLWQANTGELFF
NA TRBJ2-3 TRBV25-1 TRBD2 TGTGCGATCGGGGGGATTGGCACAGATACGCAGTATTTT CAIGGIGTDTQYF
few TRBJ2-5 TRBV9 NA TGTGCCAGCAGCGTAGCGGGCAGGGGAGAGACCCAGTACTTC CASSVAGRGETQYF
few TRBJ1-4 TRBV5-6 NA TGTGCCAGCAGCCTCGGGGGATGGGCAACTAATGAAAAACTGTTTTTT CASSLGGWATNEKLFF
NA TRBJ2-1 TRBV4-1 TRBD1 TGCGCCAGCAGCCAAGATTTACAGGGGGCGCAGGACAATGAGCAGTTCTTC CASSQDLQGAQDNEQFF
few TRBJ2-6 TRBV30 TRBD2 TGTGCCTGGAGTGGGGCGGGGGATGGGGCCAACGTCCTGACTTTC CAWSGAGDGANVLTF
NA TRBJ1-4 TRBV5-6 TRBD1 TGTGCCAGCTGGGACAGACTTAATGAAAAACTGTTTTTT CASWDRLNEKLFF
NA TRBJ1-2 TRBV7-9 NA TGTGCCAGCAGCTTAAGGGACACGGACTATGGCTACACCTTC CASSLRDTDYGYTF
NA TRBJ1-1 TRBV5-4 NA TGTGCCAGCAGCTTGGGTACACGGTTGAACACTGAAGCTTTCTTT CASSLGTRLNTEAFF
NA TRBJ1-1 TRBV5-5 TRBD1 TGTGCCAGCAGCCTCCGGGACAGGGGAACCCCTGAAGCTTTCTTT CASSLRDRGTPEAFF
NA TRBJ2-1 TRBV28 NA TGTGCCTCCGCCGGTGAGCGGACCGACCATGAGCAGTTCTTC CASAGERTDHEQFF
NA TRBJ2-2 TRBV30 NA TGTGCCTGGACTGCTAGTTTTAACACCGGGGAGCTGTTTTTT CAWTASFNTGELFF
few TRBJ1-2 TRBV10-3 NA TGTGCCATCAGTGAGTCCGCCCAGGGGCGAGGCTACACCTTC CAISESAQGRGYTF
few TRBJ2-7 TRBV7-9 TRBD1 TGTGCCAGCAGCTCCAGGACAGGGGGCTACGAGCAGTACTTC CASSSRTGGYEQYF
NA TRBJ2-5 TRBV9 NA TGTGCCAGCAGCGTAGGAGTAGCGGAAGAGACCCAGTACTTC CASSVGVAEETQYF
few TRBJ2-3 TRBV28 NA TGTGCCAGCAGCCCCGCGGCAGGGTTCTCTAGCACAGATACGCAGTATTTT CASSPAAGFSSTDTQYF
NA TRBJ2-7 TRBV6-1 TRBD1 TGTGCCAGCAGTGACAGAGGACAGGACTACGAGCAGTACTTC CASSDRGQDYEQYF
NA TRBJ1-5 TRBV6-1 NA TGTGCCAGCAGTGAAGGGGGCGGGTTAAACCAGCCCCAGCATTTT CASSEGGGLNQPQHF
NA TRBJ2-7 TRBV9 TRBD2 TGTGCCAGCAGCGTATCTCTGACTAGCGGGGATAGCTCCTACGAGCAGTACTTC CASSVSLTSGDSSYEQYF
NA TRBJ1-2 TRBV5-6 TRBD1 TGTGCCAGCAGCTTTTACAGGGGGCTGGACTATGGCTACACCTTC CASSFYRGLDYGYTF
NA TRBJ2-7 TRBV6-5 NA TGTGCCAGCAGTTATATCTCCTACGAGCAGTACTTC CASSYISYEQYF
NA TRBJ1-6 TRBV30 NA TGTGCCTGGAACCGCGGTAATTCACCCCTCCACTTT CAWNRGNSPLHF
few TRBJ1-1 TRBV28 NA TGTGCCAGCAGTCGACAGGCAGAAGCTTTCTTT CASSRQAEAFF
NA TRBJ2-2 TRBV27 TRBD2 TGTGCCAGCAGTCACTTGGGAGCGGGAGCCCCCGGGGAGCTGTTTTTT CASSHLGAGAPGELFF
NA TRBJ1-5 TRBV19 NA TGTGCCAGTAGTATAGACCAGGGTTGGCAGCCCCAGCATTTT CASSIDQGWQPQHF
NA TRBJ1-6 TRBV9 NA TGTGCCAGCAGCCCCAGACCAGATTCACCCCTCCACTTT CASSPRPDSPLHF
few TRBJ1-2 TRBV4-1 NA TGCGCCAGCAGCCAAGATCCGCGAGGGGCGCAAGCTAACTATGGCTACACCTTC CASSQDPRGAQANYGYTF
NA TRBJ1-1 TRBV6-1 NA TGTGCCAGCAGTGAATATTTCCTGAACACTGAAGCTTTCTTT CASSEYFLNTEAFF